Below are 3 T cell receptor beta chains sequenced from a single sample in a study of cytomegalovirus exposure and HLA in healthy donors. A multiplex PCR was run with 60 Vbeta primers and 13 Jbeta primers. Some clones are missing from TCRdb's copy, which holds only in-frame ones; the method was immunoSEQ multiplex PCR. Of about 110,000 clones in the sample, under 85% were seen once. Source material: PBMCs. The receptors come from a man in his thirties or forties in good health and CMV-seronegative.

The CDR3 region is CASSLETGTGYGYTF. In DNA form, the CDR3 reads TGTGCCAGCAGCTTAGAAACAGGGACAGGCTATGGCTACACCTTC. The chain employs TRBV5-4 and TRBJ1-2; 8 bases agree with TRBD1. The CDR3 totals 15 residues. The trim removed 2 bases at V and 4 bases at J, leaving 7 bases unmatched. Germline V gene data show CDR1 as SGHNT and CDR2 as YYREEE (reference sequence).

CDR3 sequence: CASSTVNTEAFF. CDR3 DNA sequence: TGTGCCAGCAGTACTGTAAACACTGAAGCTTTCTTT. The rearrangement joins TRBV6-5 to TRBJ1-1; D remains unclear. CDR3 length equals 12 residues. Between the trimmed V and J ends, which lost 5 bases and 2 bases, there was a span of 6 bases. Per the germline V gene, CDR1 is MNHEY and CDR2 is SVGAGI.

This clone came up a few times. This sequence joins TRBV6-5 and TRBJ1-6; possibly TRBD1 for D (5 bases). The CDR3 extends over 15 amino acids. Looked up from germline, CDR1 is MNHEY and CDR2 is SVGAGI. Between the trimmed V and J ends, which lost 0 bases and 11 bases, there was a span of 14 bases. The DNA of the CDR3 is TGTGCCAGCAGTTACTCGAAGCGGGGGACCCCACCCCTCCACTTT. Amino acids: CASSYSKRGTPPLHF.